The 32 T cell receptor beta chains in this list originate from one sample, sequenced in a study of blood T cells in healthy people across ages. PCR was performed a second time for about 7 to 11 cycles using a sample-barcoded 5' primer and a J-beta primer mix. TCRdb reprocessed the 5' RACE reads via MiXCR and lists one record per CDR3 protein. The data contain fewer than 800,000 distinct CDR3 sequences, 20% to 25% of them singletons. These same data were also listed under a study on T cells of mothers and their children.

The sequenced sample consisted of blood. These receptors were taken from a boy between 10 and 17 years old in good health.

This sequence joins TRBV12-3 or TRBV12-4 and TRBJ1-5; 7 bases are shared with TRBD1. Trimming removed 1 base from V and 6 bases from J; junction bases left unmatched: 6. The CDR3 is made up of 15 amino acids. The DNA for the CDR3 is TGTGCCAGCAGTTTAGACAGGGGAGTAAGTCAGCCCCAGCATTTT. Protein sequence: CASSLDRGVSQPQHF.

The sample holds one count of this clonotype. This sequence joins TRBV7-9 and TRBJ2-7; 8 nucleotides agree with TRBD1. The germline V gene has CDR1 SEHNR and CDR2 FQNEAQ (reference sequence). The junction had 16 bases not matched to a gene; V was cut back by 5 bases and J by 1 base. This CDR3 has 18 residues. CDR3 residues: CASSPKTRWGQESYEQYF. CDR3 nucleotide sequence: TGTGCCAGCAGCCCAAAGACACGTTGGGGACAGGAATCCTACGAGCAGTACTTC.

CDR3 nucleotides: TGCGCCAGCAGTCTAGGGCCTTCCACTCCGGGGGAGCTGTTTTTT. Translation gives CASSLGPSTPGELFF. The chain has TRBV5-1 and TRBJ2-2; D remains ambiguous. This CDR3 spans 15 amino acids. V lost 5 bases and J lost 8, with 19 bases in between. Germline-derived CDR1 and CDR2 are SGHRS and YFSETQ.

This clonotype was detected only a few times. The gene calls are TRBV7-9 and TRBJ2-7; perhaps D is TRBD1 or TRBD2 (5 bases each). Trimming removed 5 bases at V and 1 base at J, with 15 bases between. CDR3 size: 15 residues. Germline loops: CDR1 SEHNR, CDR2 FQNEAQ (reference sequence). The chain's CDR3 is CASSDDRDPSYEQYF. The CDR3 nucleotides are TGTGCCAGCAGCGACGATAGGGACCCTTCCTACGAGCAGTACTTC. The variable domain in full, completed from reference TRBV7-9 and TRBJ2-7, reads DTGVSQNPRHKITKRGQNVTFRCDPISEHNRLYWYRQTLGQGPEFLTYFQNEAQLEKSRLLSDRFSAERPKGSFSTLEIQRTEQGDSAMYLCASSDDRDPSYEQYFGPGTRLTVT.

About this clonotype: Without the conserved terminal phenylalanine or tryptophan, this CDR3 likely stems from a read error. Because the CDR3's place on the DNA is in doubt, the DNA is left out and the CDR3 is given as listed by TCRdb. The chain has TRBV3-1 and TRBJ2-5. The CDR3 contains 8 residues when both ends are counted. In germline, CDR1 is LGHDT, CDR2 YNNKEL (reference sequence). CDR3 residues: CASTPLFV.

The chain joins TRBV20-1 to TRBJ1-5; a weak D match, TRBD1 (6 bases). The CDR3 extends over 13 amino acids. Germline V CDR1 and CDR2: DFQATT, SNEGSKA (reference sequence). Between the trimmed V and J ends, which lost 5 bases and 7 bases, there was a span of 15 bases. The CDR3 nucleotides are TGCAGTGCTTCCAGGGGTTTGGGGCAGCCCCAGCATTTT. This codes for CSASRGLGQPQHF.

V and J are TRBV6-5 and TRBJ2-7; unclear D gene. V lost 0 bases to trimming and J lost 5 bases, with 17 bases between them. This CDR3 has 16 residues. Germline values: CDR1 MNHEY, CDR2 SVGAGI. CDR3 DNA sequence: TGTGCCAGCAGTTACTCCGCGGTTGCCAGATTCAACGAGCAGTACTTC. It specifies CASSYSAVARFNEQYF.

This clonotype was counted only a few times. The chain joins TRBV28 to TRBJ2-7, with D perhaps matching TRBD1 (7 bases). V lost 1 base and J 6 bases, leaving 10 bases between the germline ends. The CDR3 is 13 amino acids. Germline V lookup: CDR1 MDHEN, CDR2 SYDVKM. CDR3 protein: CASSLYRGGEQYF. The CDR3, as DNA: TGTGCCAGCAGTTTATACAGGGGAGGCGAGCAGTACTTC.

The chain carries TRBV18 and TRBJ2-3; 7 bases are a match to TRBD1. Germline V gene sequence: CDR1 KGHSH, CDR2 LQKENI. After removal of 5 bases from V and 5 bases from J, the junction contained 7 bases not matched to a gene. The CDR3 length is 14 residues. CDR3 sequence (DNA): TGTGCCAGCTCAGCACAGGGGTATGGAGATACGCAGTATTTT. Translated, it gives CASSAQGYGDTQYF.

This clonotype has a handful of counts. The rearrangement links TRBV5-1 to TRBJ2-1, with D tentatively TRBD1 (6 bases). Germline V lookup: CDR1 SGHRS, CDR2 YFSETQ. There are 14 residues in the CDR3. Deletions cut 5 bases from V and 0 bases from J, with 9 bases between. CDR3 sequence reads: CASRMDSSYNEQFF. As DNA, the CDR3 is TGCGCCAGCAGAATGGACAGCTCCTACAATGAGCAGTTCTTC.

A few counts support this clonotype. The chain employs TRBV6-5 and TRBJ2-4; D may be TRBD2 (6 bases). CDR1 is MNHEY, CDR2 SVGAGI, per germline. V lost 2 bases and J 7 bases, leaving 15 bases between the germline ends. The CDR3 has 15 residues. The CDR3 spells CASSYGGLAGNIQYF. The CDR3 DNA reads TGTGCCAGCAGTTACGGAGGGCTAGCTGGGAACATTCAGTACTTC.

The chain uses TRBV5-1 and TRBJ2-7; the D gene is possibly TRBD2 (5 bases). The CDR3 sequence is 15 residues long. Germline CDR1 SGHRS, CDR2 YFSETQ. V was trimmed by 0 bases and J by 5 bases, leaving 15 bases between them. Here the CDR3 reads CASSLVKSGPDEQYF. As DNA, the CDR3 is TGCGCCAGCAGCTTGGTGAAGAGCGGTCCCGACGAGCAGTACTTC.

This clonotype has only a few counts. This chain uses TRBV7-9 with TRBJ2-2, with TRBD2 as a possible D gene (6 bases). CDR3 length equals 15 residues. Germline V gives CDR1 SEHNR, CDR2 FQNEAQ (reference sequence). Trimming shortened V by 4 bases and J by 0 bases, and 9 bases separated the two germline ends. The CDR3 DNA reads TGTGCCAGCAGCTCGGGACTCTCGAACACCGGGGAGCTGTTTTTT. Encoded protein: CASSSGLSNTGELFF.

This clonotype was seen only a few times. This chain connects TRBV6-5 to TRBJ2-7, with TRBD1 matching over 7 bases. From germline, CDR1 is MNHEY and CDR2 SVGAGI. The CDR3 length is 14 residues. V was clipped by 6 bases and J by 5 bases; unmatched bases: 10. DNA for the CDR3: TGTGCCAGCAGACAAGGACAGGACTTTGACGAGCAGTACTTC. Protein product: CASRQGQDFDEQYF.

This rearrangement joins TRBV7-2 to TRBJ2-1; D might be TRBD2 (5 bases). Germline V gene data show CDR1 as SGHTA and CDR2 as FQGNSA. This CDR3 spans 15 amino acids. V was trimmed by 3 bases and J by 7 bases, leaving 16 bases between them. CDR3 nucleotide sequence: TGTGCCAGCAGCTTTCCCGGGAAGGGTAGGAATGAGCAGTTCTTC. It encodes CASSFPGKGRNEQFF.

This rearrangement joins TRBV24-1 to TRBJ1-2; D is unclear. Trimming cost V 4 bases and J 3 bases, with 14 bases left between them. In germline, CDR1 is KGHDR, CDR2 SFDVKD. The CDR3 extends over 15 amino acids. CDR3 in amino acids: CATSDPGDGDYGYTF. The CDR3 DNA is TGTGCCACCAGTGACCCGGGAGACGGGGACTATGGCTACACCTTC.

The rearrangement links TRBV5-1 to TRBJ2-1; 7 bases are shared with TRBD2. This CDR3 has 16 amino acids. Germline V lookup: CDR1 SGHRS, CDR2 YFSETQ. Trimming cost V 4 bases and J 4 bases; bases outside gene matches: 11. The CDR3 region has the DNA TGCGCCAGCAGCCCACTAGGGACTACCCAATACAATGAGCAGTTCTTC. Its translation is CASSPLGTTQYNEQFF.

The J gene is TRBJ2-5, the V gene TRBV9; D uncertain. The ends were cut back, 0 bases at V and 4 bases at J, with 13 bases in the middle. From germline, CDR1 is SGDLS and CDR2 YYNGEE. This CDR3 region has 15 residues. The CDR3 DNA is TGTGCCAGCAGCGTAGATCTGGGCGGTGGAGAGACCCAGTACTTC. This encodes CASSVDLGGGETQYF.

This clonotype was recorded a few times. V and J are TRBV20-1 and TRBJ2-3, with 8 nucleotides matching TRBD2. CDR1 is DFQATT and CDR2 is SNEGSKA in the germline V gene (reference sequence). V lost 3 bases to trimming and J lost 1 base; unmatched junction nucleotides: 6. The CDR3 consists of 15 residues. CDR3 loop: CSAREAGDGTDTQYF. In nucleotides, the CDR3 is TGCAGTGCTAGGGAAGCGGGGGATGGCACAGATACGCAGTATTTT.

The chain is built from TRBV5-1 and TRBJ1-2; 9 nucleotides agree with TRBD1. CDR3 size: 18 residues. The J segment lost 3 bases and the V segment lost 5 bases, leaving 17 bases of the junction unmatched. Looked up from germline, CDR1 is SGHRS and CDR2 is YFSETQ. The CDR3 DNA is TGCGCCAGCAGAAACTATGGACAGGGGCCTCATTATTACTATGGCTACACCTTC. This codes for CASRNYGQGPHYYYGYTF.

A word on this clonotype: At one of its ends the junction is not consistent with the germline gene, which may arise from a read error. This sequence joins TRBV28 and TRBJ2-7, with a possible D match to TRBD1 (8 bases). This CDR3 spans 14 amino acids. Germline V gene lookup returns CDR1 MDHEN and CDR2 SYDVKM. The CDR3 region has the DNA TGTGCCGGCAGTTTTACAGGGGGGGCCTACGAGCAGTACTTC. Residues: CAGSFTGGAYEQYF. The full variable domain, its missing parts supplied by reference TRBV28 and TRBJ2-7, is DVKVTQSSRYLVKRTGEKVFLECVQDMDHENMFWYRQDPGLGLRLIYFSYDVKMKEKGDIPEGYSVSREKKERFSLILESASTNQTSMYLCAGSFTGGAYEQYFGPGTRLTVT.

CDR3 protein: CASSVSLAGEDEQFF. DNA for the CDR3: TGTGCCAGCAGCGTTTCACTAGCGGGAGAGGATGAGCAGTTCTTC. The gene calls are TRBV9 and TRBJ2-1; TRBD2 aligns across 11 bases. Trimming removed 2 bases from V and 8 bases from J; junction bases left unmatched: 6. The CDR3 length is 15 residues. Germline V gene lookup returns CDR1 SGDLS and CDR2 YYNGEE.

The chain carries TRBV6-5 and TRBJ2-1; 9 bases are shared with TRBD1. The CDR3 is 15 amino acids. With V trimmed by 6 bases and J by 6 bases, 9 bases remained unmatched. Per germline, CDR1 MNHEY and CDR2 SVGAGI. This CDR3 reads CASSSRTGVRNEQFF. In DNA form, the CDR3 reads TGTGCCAGCAGCTCCCGGACAGGGGTCCGCAATGAGCAGTTCTTC.

The rearrangement links TRBV25-1 to TRBJ2-2; D call uncertain. This CDR3 has 16 residues. Trimming pared 3 bases from V and 3 bases from J, leaving 14 bases between. Germline CDR1 reads MGHDK; CDR2 reads SYGVNS. CDR3 loop: CASSDALVQYTGELFF. In DNA, the CDR3 is TGTGCCAGCAGTGACGCCCTCGTTCAGTACACCGGGGAGCTGTTTTTT.

Comment on this clonotype: A much larger clone lies one base from this, so it may be a read error. The gene calls are TRBV13 and TRBJ2-5; D not certain. Germline V lookup: CDR1 PRHDT, CDR2 FYEKMQ (reference sequence). The CDR3 has 13 residues. The DNA of the CDR3 is TGTGCCTGCAGCCGTGGAGAACAAGAGACCCAGTACTTC. This encodes CACSRGEQETQYF.

The chain couples TRBV12-3 or TRBV12-4 to TRBJ2-1; D may be TRBD2 (6 bases). This CDR3 contains 12 residues. V shed 6 bases and J shed 10 bases, with 13 bases lying between them. The CDR3 DNA follows: TGTGCCAGCAGCATTGGGCGGGACGAGCAGTTCTTC. Its translation is CASSIGRDEQFF.

The V call is TRBV29-1, the J call TRBJ2-5; D perhaps matches TRBD1 (5 bases). The closer fit of TRBJ2-1 to the DNA end suggests the J call may be wrong. This CDR3 region has 12 residues. Germline values: CDR1 SQVTM, CDR2 ANQGSEA. In DNA form, the CDR3 reads TGCAGCGTTGTCCAGGGTCAGGATGAGCAGTTCTTC. Residues: CSVVQGQDEQFF.

The rearrangement joins TRBV2 to TRBJ2-1; D is uncertain. The J call may be wrong; the DNA end is better matched by TRBJ2-7. Germline-derived CDR1 and CDR2 are SNHLY and FYNNEI. The CDR3 covers 14 residues. Written as DNA, the CDR3 is TGTGCCAGCAGTGAACTATATGGCCGCTACGAGCAGTACTTC. Translating it yields CASSELYGRYEQYF.

This clonotype has just a few counts. V is TRBV2 and J is TRBJ2-5; 13 bases line up with TRBD2. The better agreement between TRBJ2-1 and the DNA end casts doubt on the J call. The CDR3 loop spans 14 amino acids. CDR1 is SNHLY, CDR2 FYNNEI, per germline. CDR3 loop: CASTRTSGSNEQFF. The CDR3 bases are TGTGCCAGCACCAGGACTAGCGGGAGTAATGAGCAGTTCTTC.

In nucleotides, the CDR3 is TGCGCCAGCAGCTATGGAGATAATTCACCCCTCCACTTT. Its protein product is CASSYGDNSPLHF. The chain recombines TRBV5-1 with TRBJ1-6; no definite D call. From germline, CDR1 is SGHRS and CDR2 YFSETQ. V was pared by 3 bases and J by 5 bases, with 6 bases between. The CDR3 is made up of 13 amino acids.

V usage is TRBV7-9 and J usage is TRBJ1-1; D not certain. The CDR3 extends over 12 amino acids. CDR1 and CDR2 (germline): SEHNR, FQNEAQ (reference sequence). V was pared by 3 bases and J by 8 bases, with 10 bases between. The CDR3 sequence: CASSFPEPEAFF. Written as DNA, the CDR3 is TGTGCCAGCAGCTTTCCGGAGCCCGAAGCTTTCTTT.

The chain carries TRBV21-1 and TRBJ1-2. TRBV21-1 is listed as a pseudogene. The length of the CDR3 is 8 residues. In DNA, the CDR3 is TGTGCCAGCCGTGGCTACACCTTC. It yields the protein CASRGYTF.